This T cell receptor (beta chain) was retrieved from a study of T cells after posttransplantation cyclophosphamide. The repertoire was sequenced with immunoSEQ multiplex PCR; TCRdb's copy has only in-frame clones and lacks some. This sample has about 39,000 clones, each found more than once. This clone occurred many times. This CDR3 has 14 amino acids. From germline, CDR1 is MNHNS and CDR2 SASEGT. The ends lost 8 bases at V and 4 bases at J; junction bases unmatched: 10. Sequenced: PBMCs. The chain employs TRBV6-1 and TRBJ1-2, with 7 bases lining up with TRBD1. This TCR came from a woman aged 45-59 years in good health and a related stem cell transplant donor. CDR3 coding DNA: TGTGCCAGCTTTAGGCAGGGGGGTTCCTATGGCTACACCTTC. Amino acid sequence: CASFRQGGSYGYTF.